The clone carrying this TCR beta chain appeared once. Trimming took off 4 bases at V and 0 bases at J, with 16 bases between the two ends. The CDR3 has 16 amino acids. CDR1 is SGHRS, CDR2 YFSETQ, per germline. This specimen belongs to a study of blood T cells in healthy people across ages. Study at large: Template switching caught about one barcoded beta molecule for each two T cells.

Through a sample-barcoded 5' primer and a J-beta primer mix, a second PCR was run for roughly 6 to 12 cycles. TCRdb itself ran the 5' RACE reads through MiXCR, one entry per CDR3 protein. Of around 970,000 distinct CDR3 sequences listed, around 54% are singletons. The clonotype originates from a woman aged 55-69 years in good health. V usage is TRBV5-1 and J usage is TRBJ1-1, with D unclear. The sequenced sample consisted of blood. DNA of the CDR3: TGCGCCAGCAGCCCCCGCTTGGGGTACCTGAACACTGAAGCTTTCTTT. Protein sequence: CASSPRLGYLNTEAFF.